Detailed here is one T cell receptor (beta chain). The CDR3 runs 13 residues. Germline V gene data show CDR1 as SGHRS and CDR2 as YFSETQ. Trimming pared 1 base from V and 8 bases from J, leaving 10 bases between. This record belongs to a study of technical replicates of blood from a handful of donors. Clones were sequenced by immunoSEQ multiplex PCR, and TCRdb holds only the in-frame ones, with some missing. The profile shows about 63,000 clones, around 84% of them singletons. V and J are TRBV5-1 and TRBJ1-3, with unresolved D. The sequence was obtained from a human donor in good health. Some clones in this sample may be carry-over from other donors' samples. Sequencing used PBMCs. The CDR3 here is CASSLSSSDTIYF. The CDR3 DNA is TGCGCCAGCAGCTTGAGCTCCTCTGACACCATATATTTT.